This passage covers 6 T cell receptor beta chains from one sample sequenced in a study of blood T cells in healthy people across ages. A second PCR, run for about 6 to 11 cycles, used a sample-barcoded 5' primer plus a J-beta primer mix. In TCRdb, the 5' RACE reads were re-called with MiXCR into one record per CDR3 protein. The sample has about 1.1 million distinct CDR3 sequences, less than 45% seen once. Material: blood. Receptor source: a man aged 18 to 29 in good health.

The chain carries TRBV10-3 and TRBJ2-1; 9 nucleotides align to TRBD2. Germline CDR1 and CDR2: ENHRY and SYGVKD. The CDR3 covers 15 residues. With V trimmed by 3 bases and J by 5 bases, 5 bases remained unmatched. This chain's CDR3 is CAISEPSGGNNEQFF. CDR3 sequence (DNA): TGTGCCATCAGTGAACCCAGCGGGGGGAACAATGAGCAGTTCTTC.

This clonotype was seen only a few times. This rearrangement joins TRBV5-5 to TRBJ2-1; maybe TRBD2 (5 bases). Germline loops: CDR1 SGHKS, CDR2 YYEKEE (reference sequence). V was trimmed by 7 bases and J by 3 bases, leaving 14 bases between them. This CDR3 has 14 residues. The CDR3 DNA reads as TGTGCCAGCTTTCCCCCCGCGGGCTACAATGAGCAGTTCTTC. This codes for CASFPPAGYNEQFF.

This clonotype was detected only once. The junction departs from the called germline gene at one end, perhaps through a read error. This chain links TRBV2 with TRBJ1-1; 8 bases fit TRBD1. Germline V CDR1 and CDR2: SNHLY, FYNNEI. This CDR3 comprises 16 residues. For the CDR3, the DNA is TGTGCCAGCAGTGTGGACAGGGCGGTGGAGAACATTGAAGCTTTCTTT. Translation gives CASSVDRAVENIEAFF.

In this sample, this clonotype turned up a few times. The chain couples TRBV6-6 to TRBJ2-5; 9 bases fit TRBD2. After removal of 7 bases from V and 4 bases from J, the junction contained 4 bases not matched to a gene. Looked up from germline, CDR1 is MNHNY and CDR2 is SVGAGI (reference sequence). This CDR3 comprises 13 residues. The CDR3 DNA reads TGTGCCAGCACCTTGACTAGCGGAGAGACCCAGTACTTC. Its translation: CASTLTSGETQYF.

This clonotype was seen more than once but under ten times. CDR3 nucleotide sequence: TGCGCCAGCAGCCAAGACGGATGGGGCAGCACTGAAGCTTTCTTT. Protein: CASSQDGWGSTEAFF. The V call is TRBV4-1, the J call TRBJ1-1; D possibly corresponds to TRBD1 (5 bases). V was trimmed by 0 bases and J by 4 bases, leaving 12 bases between them. Germline CDR1 and CDR2: MGHRA and YSYEKL. CDR3 size: 15 residues.

This chain joins TRBV20-1 and TRBJ1-1; D gene unclear. Trimming left V 6 bases short and J 1 base short, with 15 bases between. The CDR3 loop spans 14 amino acids. Germline lookup yields CDR1 DFQATT and CDR2 SNEGSKA (reference sequence). The CDR3 here is CSAPLGPENTEAFF. CDR3 in DNA: TGCAGTGCCCCCCTAGGCCCAGAGAACACTGAAGCTTTCTTT.